The T cell receptor (beta chain) under discussion was sequenced for a study of liver allograft versus peripheral blood T cells. Study information: Comparative analysis was performed on T cell receptor repertoires from transplanted livers and from recipients' peripheral blood. Study-wide findings and caveats: Reportedly, liver allograft T cell receptor repertoires differed from peripheral blood ones.

V lost 5 bases, J lost 5 bases, and 14 bases lay in between. CDR3 length: 14 residues. This clonotype has a handful of counts. Its antigen is unidentified. One entry per CDR3 protein, called by TCRdb with MiXCR from the reads. The top ten clones hold around 13% of a sample with 13,000 or so distinct CDR3 sequences, approximately 20% of them seen once. This sequence joins TRBV12-3 or TRBV12-4 and TRBJ2-3; unclear D gene. The receptor was isolated from a human patient who had a liver transplant. A subset of T cells may come from the graft donor. The CDR3 DNA reads as TGTGCCAGCAGTACCTCAAACCTTAGAGATACGCAGTATTTT. Its translation is CASSTSNLRDTQYF.